This T cell receptor (beta chain) was found in a study of CD8 T cells in ankylosing spondylitis. This CDR3 is built from 19 residues. Trimming took 0 bases from V and 1 from J; bases not matched to a gene: 11. Germline loops: CDR1 SGDLS, CDR2 YYNGEE. In TCRdb, the 5' RACE reads were re-called with MiXCR into one record per CDR3 protein. The table has about 42,000 distinct CDR3 sequences, roughly 2.5% seen once. This clonotype was detected many times. The V call is TRBV9, the J call TRBJ2-3; the match to TRBD2 covers 10 bases. Material for sequencing was blood, either unsorted or a sorted T cell fraction (not recorded which). The sequence came from a male donor with ankylosing spondylitis or in good health (not recorded which). The CDR3 coding sequence is TGTGCCAGCAGCGTAGGAGAAGGGTCTAGCGGGAGAGGCACAGATACGCAGTATTTT. Translated: CASSVGEGSSGRGTDTQYF.